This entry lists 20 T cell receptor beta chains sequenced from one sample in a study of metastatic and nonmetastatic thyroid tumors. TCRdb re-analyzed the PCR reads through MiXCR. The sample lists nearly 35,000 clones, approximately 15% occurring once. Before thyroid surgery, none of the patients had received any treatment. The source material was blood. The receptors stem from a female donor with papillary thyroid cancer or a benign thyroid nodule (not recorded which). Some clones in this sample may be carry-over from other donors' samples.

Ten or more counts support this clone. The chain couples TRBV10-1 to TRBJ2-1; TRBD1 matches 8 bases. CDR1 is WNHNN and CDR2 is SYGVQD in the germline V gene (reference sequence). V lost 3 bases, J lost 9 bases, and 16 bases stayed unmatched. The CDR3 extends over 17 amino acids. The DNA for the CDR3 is TGCGCCAGCAGTGACGGTTTTGGACAGGGAAAAACGGGTGAGCAGTTCTTC. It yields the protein CASSDGFGQGKTGEQFF.

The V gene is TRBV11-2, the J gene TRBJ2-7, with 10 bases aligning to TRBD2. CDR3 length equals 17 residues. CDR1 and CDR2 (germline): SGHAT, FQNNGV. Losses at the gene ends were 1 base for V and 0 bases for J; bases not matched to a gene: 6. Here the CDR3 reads CASSLGVASGSSYEQYF. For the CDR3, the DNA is TGTGCCAGCAGCTTAGGTGTGGCTAGCGGGAGCTCCTACGAGCAGTACTTC.

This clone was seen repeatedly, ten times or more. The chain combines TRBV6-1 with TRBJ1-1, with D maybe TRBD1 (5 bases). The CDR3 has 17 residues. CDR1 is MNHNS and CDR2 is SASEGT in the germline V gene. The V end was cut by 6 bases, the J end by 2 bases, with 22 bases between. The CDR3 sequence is CASRPWGGNKYNTEAFF. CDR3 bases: TGTGCCAGCAGGCCCTGGGGGGGGAACAAATATAACACTGAAGCTTTCTTT.

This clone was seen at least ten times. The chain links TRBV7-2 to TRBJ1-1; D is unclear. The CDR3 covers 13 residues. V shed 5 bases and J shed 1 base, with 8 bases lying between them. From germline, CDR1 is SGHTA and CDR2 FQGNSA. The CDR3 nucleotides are TGTGCCAGCAGCCCGGTTTCGAACACTGAAGCTTTCTTT. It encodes CASSPVSNTEAFF.

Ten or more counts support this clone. The CDR3 DNA sequence: TGTGCCAGCAGCTACAGGGAAACCTACGAGCAGTACTTC. Its translation: CASSYRETYEQYF. The chain combines TRBV3-1 with TRBJ2-7; weak D call: TRBD1 (6 bases). The CDR3 consists of 13 residues. Trimming stripped 5 bases from V and 2 bases from J, with 10 bases between. Germline CDR1 LGHDT, CDR2 YNNKEL (reference sequence).

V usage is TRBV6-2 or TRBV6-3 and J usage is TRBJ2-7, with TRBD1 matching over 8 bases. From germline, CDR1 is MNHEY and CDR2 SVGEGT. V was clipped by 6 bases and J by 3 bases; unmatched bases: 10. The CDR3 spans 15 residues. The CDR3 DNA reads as TGTGCCAGCAGCCAAGGACAGGGCGCACTCTACGAGCAGTACTTC. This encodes CASSQGQGALYEQYF.

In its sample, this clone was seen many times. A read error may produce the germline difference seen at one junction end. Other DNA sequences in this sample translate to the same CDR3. CDR3: CSAREDEQETQYF. The CDR3 nucleotides are TGTAGTGCTAGGGAGGACGAACAAGAGACCCAGTACTTC. V is TRBV20-1 and J is TRBJ2-5; possibly TRBD2 for D (6 bases). Germline V gene sequence: CDR1 DFQATT, CDR2 SNEGSKA (reference sequence). The CDR3 is made up of 13 amino acids.

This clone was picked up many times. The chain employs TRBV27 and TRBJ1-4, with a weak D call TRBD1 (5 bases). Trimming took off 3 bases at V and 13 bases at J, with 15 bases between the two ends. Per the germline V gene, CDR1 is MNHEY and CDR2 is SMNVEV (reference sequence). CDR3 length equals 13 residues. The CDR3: CASSFVRGDALFF. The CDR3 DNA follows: TGTGCCAGCAGTTTCGTTCGGGGGGATGCACTGTTTTTT.

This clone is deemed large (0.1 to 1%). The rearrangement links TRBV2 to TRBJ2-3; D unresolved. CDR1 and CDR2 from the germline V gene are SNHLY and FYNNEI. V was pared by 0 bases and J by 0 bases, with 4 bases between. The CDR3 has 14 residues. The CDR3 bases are TGTGCCAGCAGTGAAGCCCTAAGCACAGATACGCAGTATTTT. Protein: CASSEALSTDTQYF.

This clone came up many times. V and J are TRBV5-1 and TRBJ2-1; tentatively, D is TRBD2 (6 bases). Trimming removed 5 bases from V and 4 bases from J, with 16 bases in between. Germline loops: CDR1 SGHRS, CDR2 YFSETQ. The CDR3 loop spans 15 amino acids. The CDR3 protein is CASSYGGNGYNEQFF. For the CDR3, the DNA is TGCGCCAGCAGTTACGGAGGGAACGGATACAATGAGCAGTTCTTC.

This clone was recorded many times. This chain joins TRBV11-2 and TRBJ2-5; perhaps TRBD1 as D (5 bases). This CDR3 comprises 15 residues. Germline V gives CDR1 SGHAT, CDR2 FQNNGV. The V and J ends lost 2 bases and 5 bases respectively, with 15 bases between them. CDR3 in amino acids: CASSLTRAGQETQYF. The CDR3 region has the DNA TGTGCCAGCAGCTTAACCAGGGCTGGCCAGGAGACCCAGTACTTC.

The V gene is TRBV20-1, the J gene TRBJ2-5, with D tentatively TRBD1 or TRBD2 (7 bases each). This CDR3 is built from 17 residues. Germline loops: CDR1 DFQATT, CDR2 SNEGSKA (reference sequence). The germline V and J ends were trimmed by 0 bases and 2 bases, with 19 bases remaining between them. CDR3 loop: CSARDRRAGTAQETQYF. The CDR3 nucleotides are TGCAGTGCTAGAGATCGGAGAGCGGGGACAGCTCAAGAGACCCAGTACTTC.

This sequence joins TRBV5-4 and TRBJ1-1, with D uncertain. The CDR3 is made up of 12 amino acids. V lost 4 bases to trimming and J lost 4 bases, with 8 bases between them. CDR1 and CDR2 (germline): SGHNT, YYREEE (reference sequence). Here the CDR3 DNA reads TGTGCCAGCAGCGGGGAGGGCACTGAAGCTTTCTTT. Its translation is CASSGEGTEAFF.

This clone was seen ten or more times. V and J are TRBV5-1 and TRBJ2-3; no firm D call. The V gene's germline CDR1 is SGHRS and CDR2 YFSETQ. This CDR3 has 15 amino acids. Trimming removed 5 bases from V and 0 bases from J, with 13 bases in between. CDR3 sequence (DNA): TGCGCCAGCAGAATCGACACGACTAGCACAGATACGCAGTATTTT. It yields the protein CASRIDTTSTDTQYF.

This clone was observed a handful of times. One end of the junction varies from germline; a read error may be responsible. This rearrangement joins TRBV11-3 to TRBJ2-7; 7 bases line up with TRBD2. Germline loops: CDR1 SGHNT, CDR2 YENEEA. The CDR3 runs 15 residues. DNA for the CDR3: TGTGCCATCAGCTTAGGGGAGGGCCGTAGCTACGATCAGTACTTC. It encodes CAISLGEGRSYDQYF.

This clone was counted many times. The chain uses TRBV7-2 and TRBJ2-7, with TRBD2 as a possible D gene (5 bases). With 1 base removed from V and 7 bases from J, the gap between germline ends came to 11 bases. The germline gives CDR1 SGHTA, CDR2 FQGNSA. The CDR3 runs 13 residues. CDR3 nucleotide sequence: TGTGCCAGCAGCTTAGGGACTTCTGCTGAGCAGTACTTC. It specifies CASSLGTSAEQYF. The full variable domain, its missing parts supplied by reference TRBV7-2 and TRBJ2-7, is GAGVSQSPSNKVTEKGKDVELRCDPISGHTALYWYRQSLGQGLEFLIYFQGNSAPDKSGLPSDRFSAERTGGSVSTLTIQRTQQEDSAVYLCASSLGTSAEQYFGPGTRLTVT.

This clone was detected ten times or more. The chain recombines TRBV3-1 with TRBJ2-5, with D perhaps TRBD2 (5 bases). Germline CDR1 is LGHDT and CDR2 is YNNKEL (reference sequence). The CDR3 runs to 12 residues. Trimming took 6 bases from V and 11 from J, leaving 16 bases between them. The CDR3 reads CASSLARGAQYF. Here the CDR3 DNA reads TGTGCCAGCAGTCTTGCCCGGGGAGCGCAGTACTTC.

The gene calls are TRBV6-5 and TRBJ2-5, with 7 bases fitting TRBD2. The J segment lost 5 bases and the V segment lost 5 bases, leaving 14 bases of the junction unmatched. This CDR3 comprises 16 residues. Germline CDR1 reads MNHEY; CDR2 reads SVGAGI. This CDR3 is CASSTIPGLPAETQYF. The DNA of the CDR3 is TGTGCCAGCAGTACTATACCGGGACTACCGGCTGAGACCCAGTACTTC.

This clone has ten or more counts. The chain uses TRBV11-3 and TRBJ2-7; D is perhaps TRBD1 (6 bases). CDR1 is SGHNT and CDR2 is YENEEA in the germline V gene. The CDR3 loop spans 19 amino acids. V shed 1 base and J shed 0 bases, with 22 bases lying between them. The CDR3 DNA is TGTGCCAGCAGCTTAGGGTACAGGGAAAGCCGGGTCTTCTCCTACGAGCAGTACTTC. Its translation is CASSLGYRESRVFSYEQYF.

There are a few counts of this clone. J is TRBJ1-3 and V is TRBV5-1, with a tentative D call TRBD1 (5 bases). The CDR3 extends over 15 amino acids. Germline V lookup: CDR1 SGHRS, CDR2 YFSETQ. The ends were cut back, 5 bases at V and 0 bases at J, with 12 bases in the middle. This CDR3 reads CASSKGSSSGNTIYF. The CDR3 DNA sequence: TGCGCCAGCAGTAAGGGGTCTAGCTCTGGAAACACCATATATTTT.